The rows below give T cell receptor beta chains drawn from one sample of a study of blood T cell repertoires in COVID-19. The method was immunoSEQ multiplex PCR; TCRdb's version includes in-frame clones alone and lacks a portion of them. The sample comprises a few hundred thousand clones, about three quarters of which are singletons, and around 7.3% rests with the top ten. Sequenced sample: peripheral blood. All receptors come from a woman aged 65 to 85 with acute or convalescent COVID-19. Each CDR3 is given with its conserved first and last residue. The order of the fields is V gene, J gene, clone size, D gene, CDR3 DNA, CDR3 protein. D genes are given only for firm matches. Only part of the rows carry a size: once, few, many, or a class if the clone is expanded.

V: TRBV12-5; J: TRBJ2-2; size: .; D: .; DNA: TGTGCTAGCTACCCAGGGAACGGGCCCGGGGAGCTGTTTTTT; CDR3: CASYPGNGPGELFF
V: TRBV5-5; J: TRBJ1-4; size: .; D: .; DNA: TGTGCCAGCAGCGCCGCCGGGACTCCCGAAAAACTGTTTTTT; CDR3: CASSAAGTPEKLFF
V: TRBV15; J: TRBJ2-5; size: .; D: TRBD2; DNA: TGTGCCACCAGCAGGGGGGAGGGTGAGACCCAGTACTTC; CDR3: CATSRGEGETQYF
V: TRBV12-3/TRBV12-4; J: TRBJ2-2; size: .; D: .; DNA: TGTGCCAGCAGAGATCAGGGCACCGGGGAGCTGTTTTTT; CDR3: CASRDQGTGELFF
V: TRBV19; J: TRBJ2-6; size: .; D: .; DNA: TGTGCCAGTACCAATCCGGGGTTGTACGGTGGGGCCAACGTCCTGACTTTC; CDR3: CASTNPGLYGGANVLTF
V: TRBV6-5; J: TRBJ1-5; size: .; D: TRBD1; DNA: TGTGCCAGCAGCTCAAGGGGGCGGTTTGATCAGCCCCAGCATTTT; CDR3: CASSSRGRFDQPQHF
V: TRBV10-1; J: TRBJ2-3; size: .; D: .; DNA: TGCGCCAGCAGCGCCGCGGGGATTAGCACAGATACGCAGTATTTT; CDR3: CASSAAGISTDTQYF
V: TRBV6-5; J: TRBJ1-2; size: .; D: .; DNA: TGTGCCAGCAGCCCGACACTTAACTATGGCTACACCTTC; CDR3: CASSPTLNYGYTF
V: TRBV6-5; J: TRBJ1-6; size: once; D: .; DNA: TGTGCCAGCATGGTATCCTTTACAACCAATTCACCCCTCCACTTT; CDR3: CASMVSFTTNSPLHF
V: TRBV7-2; J: TRBJ2-3; size: .; D: TRBD1; DNA: TGTGCCAGCAGCTCCGGGACAGTCGCACGGGCAGATACGCAGTATTTT; CDR3: CASSSGTVARADTQYF
V: TRBV9; J: TRBJ1-2; size: once; D: TRBD1; DNA: TGTGCCAGCAGCGCGACGGGACAGGGGTTTATTGGTGGCTACACCTTC; CDR3: CASSATGQGFIGGYTF
V: TRBV5-4; J: TRBJ2-2; size: .; D: .; DNA: TGTGCCAGCAGCTCCACGCAGGCGAACACCGGGGAGCTGTTTTTT; CDR3: CASSSTQANTGELFF
V: TRBV5-1; J: TRBJ2-1; size: .; D: .; DNA: TGCGCCAGCAGCTCGGAGGGACAGTACGGCAATGAGCAGTTCTTC; CDR3: CASSSEGQYGNEQFF
V: TRBV7-2; J: TRBJ1-6; size: few; D: TRBD1; DNA: TGTGCCAGCAGCTTACTCTTCGGGACAGGGAATTCACCCCTCCACTTT; CDR3: CASSLLFGTGNSPLHF
V: TRBV28; J: TRBJ2-7; size: .; D: .; DNA: TGTGCCAGCAGTTCCCCTATAGAGCAGTACTTC; CDR3: CASSSPIEQYF
V: TRBV10-3; J: TRBJ1-5; size: .; D: .; DNA: TGTGCCATCAGTGAATTGGGGCAGAACAATCAGCCCCAGCATTTT; CDR3: CAISELGQNNQPQHF
V: TRBV19; J: TRBJ2-5; size: .; D: .; DNA: TGTGCCAGTAGTATAGGCGTGGAGACCCAGTACTTC; CDR3: CASSIGVETQYF
V: TRBV6-5; J: TRBJ1-3; size: .; D: TRBD1; DNA: TGTGCCAGCAGGCCCGGACAGGACACCATATATTTT; CDR3: CASRPGQDTIYF